This entry features one TCR beta chain sequence. These data originate in a study of T cells in Graves' hyperthyroidism and ophthalmopathy. What was amplified from RNA transcripts were TCR beta CDR3 regions. The HTBI primer set was used in a first-round RT-PCR of the TCR CDR3. TCRdb used MiXCR to reprocess the multiplex PCR reads, holding one entry per CDR3 protein. The profile shows hundreds of thousands of distinct CDR3 sequences, 14% to 15% of them singletons. Per germline, CDR1 MGHRA and CDR2 YSYEKL. Trimming removed 2 bases at V and 5 bases at J, with 13 bases between. The CDR3 is 14 amino acids. The source is a young man with Graves' ophthalmopathy. The sequenced sample was blood. This sequence joins TRBV4-1 and TRBJ2-7; D possibly corresponds to TRBD2 (7 bases). The CDR3 spells CASSQRGGGHEQYF. The CDR3 coding sequence is TGCGCCAGCAGCCAACGAGGGGGGGGTCACGAGCAGTACTTC.